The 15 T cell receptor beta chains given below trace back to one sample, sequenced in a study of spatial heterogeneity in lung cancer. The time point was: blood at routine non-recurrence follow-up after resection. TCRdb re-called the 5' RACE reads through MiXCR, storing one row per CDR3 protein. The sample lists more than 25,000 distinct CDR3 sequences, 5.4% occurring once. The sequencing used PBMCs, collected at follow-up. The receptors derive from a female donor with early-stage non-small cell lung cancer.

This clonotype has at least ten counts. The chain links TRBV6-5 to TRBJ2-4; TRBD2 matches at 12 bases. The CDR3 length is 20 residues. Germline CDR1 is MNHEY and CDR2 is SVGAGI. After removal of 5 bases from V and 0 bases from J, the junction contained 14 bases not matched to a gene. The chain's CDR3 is CASSRRALAGGPLAKNIQYF. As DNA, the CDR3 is TGTGCCAGCAGTAGACGGGCTCTAGCGGGAGGGCCTCTAGCCAAAAACATTCAGTACTTC.

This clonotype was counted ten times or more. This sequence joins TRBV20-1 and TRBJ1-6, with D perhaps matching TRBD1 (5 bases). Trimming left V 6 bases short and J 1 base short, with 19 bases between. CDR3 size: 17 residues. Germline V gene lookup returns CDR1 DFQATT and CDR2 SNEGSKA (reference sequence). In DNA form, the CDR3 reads TGCAGTGCCCTGTGGGGGATGGGCGGTTCCTATAATTCACCCCTCCACTTT. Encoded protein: CSALWGMGGSYNSPLHF.

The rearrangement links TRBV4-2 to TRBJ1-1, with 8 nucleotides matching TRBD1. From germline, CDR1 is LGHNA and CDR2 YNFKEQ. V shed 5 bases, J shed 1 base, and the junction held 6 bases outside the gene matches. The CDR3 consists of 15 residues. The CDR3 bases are TGTGCCAGCAGCGACCTTGGACAGGGGAACACTGAAGCTTTCTTT. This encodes CASSDLGQGNTEAFF.

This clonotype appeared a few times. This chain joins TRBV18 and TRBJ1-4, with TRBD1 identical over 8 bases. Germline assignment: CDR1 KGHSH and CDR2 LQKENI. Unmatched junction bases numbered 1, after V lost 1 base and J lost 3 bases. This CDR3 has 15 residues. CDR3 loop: CASSPQTGANEKLFF. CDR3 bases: TGTGCCAGCTCACCACAGACAGGGGCTAATGAAAAACTGTTTTTT. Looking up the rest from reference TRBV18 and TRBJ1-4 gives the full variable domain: NAGVMQNPRHLVRRRGQEARLRCSPMKGHSHVYWYRQLPEEGLKFMVYLQKENIIDESGMPKERFSAEFPKEGPSILRIQQVVRGDSAAYFCASSPQTGANEKLFFGSGTQLSVL.

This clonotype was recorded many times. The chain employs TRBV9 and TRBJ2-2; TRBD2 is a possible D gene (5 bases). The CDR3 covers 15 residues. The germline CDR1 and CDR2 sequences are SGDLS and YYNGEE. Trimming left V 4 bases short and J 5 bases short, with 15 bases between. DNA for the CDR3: TGTGCCAGCAGCACCGAGACTATACCGACCGGGGAGCTGTTTTTT. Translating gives CASSTETIPTGELFF.

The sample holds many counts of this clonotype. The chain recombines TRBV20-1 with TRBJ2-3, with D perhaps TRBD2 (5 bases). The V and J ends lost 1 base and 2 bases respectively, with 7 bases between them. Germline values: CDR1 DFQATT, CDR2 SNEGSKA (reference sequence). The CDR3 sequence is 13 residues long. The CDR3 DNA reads TGCAGTGCTAGAGTGGAGGTCACAGATACGCAGTATTTT. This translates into CSARVEVTDTQYF.

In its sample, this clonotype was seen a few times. CDR3 DNA sequence: TGTGCCAGCAGCACCCCCGGAAGGGAGCAGTACTTC. It encodes CASSTPGREQYF. The chain has TRBV7-2 and TRBJ2-7; unclear D gene. Germline CDR1 and CDR2: SGHTA and FQGNSA. V lost 5 bases, J lost 7 bases, and 12 bases lay in between. The CDR3 is 12 residues long.

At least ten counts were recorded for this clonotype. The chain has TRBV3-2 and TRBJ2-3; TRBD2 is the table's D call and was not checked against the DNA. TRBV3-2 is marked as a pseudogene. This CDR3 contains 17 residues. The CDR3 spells CASSQERGRKARGTQYF. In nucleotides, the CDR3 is TGTGCCAGCAGCCAAGAACGCGGCAGGAAGGCTAGGGGTACGCAGTATTTT.

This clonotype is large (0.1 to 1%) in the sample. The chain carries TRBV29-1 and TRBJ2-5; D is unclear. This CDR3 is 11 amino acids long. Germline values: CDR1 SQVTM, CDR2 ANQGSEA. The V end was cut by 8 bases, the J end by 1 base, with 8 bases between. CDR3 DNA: TGCAGCCCTCGGATCCAAGAGACCCAGTACTTC. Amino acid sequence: CSPRIQETQYF.

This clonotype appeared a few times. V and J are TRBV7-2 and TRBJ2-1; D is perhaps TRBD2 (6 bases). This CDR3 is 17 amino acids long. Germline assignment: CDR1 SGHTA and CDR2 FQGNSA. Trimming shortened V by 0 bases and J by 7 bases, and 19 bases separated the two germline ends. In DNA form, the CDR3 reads TGTGCCAGCAGCTTAGCGGGAGGTAGGGTTGGCCGGAATGAGCAGTTCTTC. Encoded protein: CASSLAGGRVGRNEQFF. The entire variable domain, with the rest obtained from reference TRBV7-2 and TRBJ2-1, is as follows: GAGVSQSPSNKVTEKGKDVELRCDPISGHTALYWYRQSLGQGLEFLIYFQGNSAPDKSGLPSDRFSAERTGGSVSTLTIQRTQQEDSAVYLCASSLAGGRVGRNEQFFGPGTRLTVL.

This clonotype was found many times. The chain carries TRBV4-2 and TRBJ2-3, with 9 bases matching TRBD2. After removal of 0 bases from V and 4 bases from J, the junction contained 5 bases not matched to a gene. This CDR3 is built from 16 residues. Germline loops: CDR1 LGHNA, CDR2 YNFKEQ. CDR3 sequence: CASSQDGTSISDTQYF. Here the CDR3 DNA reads TGTGCCAGCAGCCAAGATGGGACTAGCATCTCAGATACGCAGTATTTT.

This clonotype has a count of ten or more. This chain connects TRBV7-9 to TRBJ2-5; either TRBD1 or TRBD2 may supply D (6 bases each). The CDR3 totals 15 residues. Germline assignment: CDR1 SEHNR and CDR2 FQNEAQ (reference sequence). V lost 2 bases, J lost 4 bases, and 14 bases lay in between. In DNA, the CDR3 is TGTGCCAGCAGCTTAAGTCGGGGGCAGAGAGAGACCCAGTACTTC. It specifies CASSLSRGQRETQYF.

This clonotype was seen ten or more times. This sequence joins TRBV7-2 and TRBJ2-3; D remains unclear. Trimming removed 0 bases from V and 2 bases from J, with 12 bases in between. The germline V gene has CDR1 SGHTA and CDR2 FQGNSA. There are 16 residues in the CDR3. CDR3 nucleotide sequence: TGTGCCAGCAGCTTAGCGGGATGGACCACCACAGATACGCAGTATTTT. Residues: CASSLAGWTTTDTQYF.

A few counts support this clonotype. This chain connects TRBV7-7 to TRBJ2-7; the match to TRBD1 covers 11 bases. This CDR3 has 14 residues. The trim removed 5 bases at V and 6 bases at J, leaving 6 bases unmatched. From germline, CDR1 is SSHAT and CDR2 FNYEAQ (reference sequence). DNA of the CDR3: TGTGCCAGCAGCCAAACCGGGACAGGGGGCGAGCAGTACTTC. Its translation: CASSQTGTGGEQYF.

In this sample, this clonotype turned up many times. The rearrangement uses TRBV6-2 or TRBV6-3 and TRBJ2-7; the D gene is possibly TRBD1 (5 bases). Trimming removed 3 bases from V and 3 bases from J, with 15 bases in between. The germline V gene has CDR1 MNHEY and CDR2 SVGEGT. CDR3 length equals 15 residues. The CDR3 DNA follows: TGTGCCAGCAGTTATCAGGGTATAGAGTTCTACGAGCAGTACTTC. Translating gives CASSYQGIEFYEQYF.